These T cell receptor beta chains were read from a single sample in a study of blood T cell repertoires in COVID-19. TCRdb keeps only in-frame clones here, not all; method: immunoSEQ multiplex PCR. The table lists about 250,000 clones, approximately 85% of them singletons. The source material was peripheral blood. The receptors were gathered from a woman in her sixties or seventies with acute or convalescent COVID-19. Both conserved end residues are part of each CDR3. D genes are given only for firm matches. A clone size is listed for some rows: how often the clone was seen (once, few, many), or a class if it is expanded.

d_call j_call clone_size v_call cdr3_nt cdr3_aa
TRBD1 TRBJ2-2 . TRBV10-2 TGCGCCAGCAGAGGAGACAGGGGAAACACCGGGGAGCTGTTTTTT CASRGDRGNTGELFF
. TRBJ2-5 few TRBV6-1 TGTGCCAGCAGTGAAAGCGGACAAGAGACCCAGTACTTC CASSESGQETQYF
. TRBJ1-1 . TRBV10-2 TGCGCCAGCAAGGAGGGCCTGAACACTGAAGCTTTCTTT CASKEGLNTEAFF
. TRBJ1-1 . TRBV19 TGTGCCAGTAGTACCACCTTGAGGATTATCTTGAACACTGAAGCTTTCTTT CASSTTLRIILNTEAFF
. TRBJ1-6 . TRBV6-5 TGTGCCAGCAGTTACAGGCAGGGTTTCGATTCACCCCTCCACTTT CASSYRQGFDSPLHF
. TRBJ1-1 . TRBV29-1 TGCAGCGTTGTTTCCAGAGGGAACACTGAAGCTTTCTTT CSVVSRGNTEAFF
. TRBJ2-3 . TRBV25-1 TGTGCCAGCAGTGAAGGGGCAGGGGCTAGGACAGATACGCAGTATTTT CASSEGAGARTDTQYF
. TRBJ2-2 . TRBV3-1/TRBV3-2 TGTGCCAGCAGCCAAGGGGGGCCTTACACCGGGGAGCTGTTTTTT CASSQGGPYTGELFF
. TRBJ1-2 many TRBV7-2 TGTGCCAGCAGCTTAGGAGGTAGCATAAACTATGGCTACACCTTC CASSLGGSINYGYTF
. TRBJ1-2 . TRBV11-2 TGTGCCAGCACACGGGACTCCCCGCCTAACTATGGCTACACCTTC CASTRDSPPNYGYTF
. TRBJ1-1 . TRBV30 TGTGCCTGGAGTGCCCAGGGGTGGACTGAAGCTTTCTTT CAWSAQGWTEAFF
. TRBJ2-1 . TRBV19 TGTGCCAGTAGTATCGCGGGGCAAGTTGTAGATGAGCAGTTCTTC CASSIAGQVVDEQFF
. TRBJ2-7 few TRBV11-2 TGTGCCAGCAGCCCCTTCTCCTACGAGCAGTACTTC CASSPFSYEQYF
. TRBJ2-7 . TRBV6-6 TGTGCCAGCAGTTACAGCAGGGTCAGCTCCTACGAGCAGTACTTC CASSYSRVSSYEQYF
TRBD2 TRBJ2-3 . TRBV24-1 TGTGCCACCAGTGATTTAGGACGGGGGGAACCCACAGATACGCAGTATTTT CATSDLGRGEPTDTQYF
. TRBJ2-7 . TRBV15 TGTGCCACCAGCAGAGATCGGTACGAGCAGTACTTC CATSRDRYEQYF
. TRBJ1-5 . TRBV4-2 TGTGCCAGCAGCCAAGAAGCGAATAGCAATCAGCCCCAGCATTTT CASSQEANSNQPQHF
. TRBJ2-2 few TRBV7-6 TGTGCCAGCAGCTTCTACCAGGTTACAACCGGGGAGCTGTTTTTT CASSFYQVTTGELFF
. TRBJ2-5 once TRBV7-2 TGTGCCAGCAGCTTATTTGGGGCTGGAGAGACCCAGTACTTC CASSLFGAGETQYF
. TRBJ1-4 . TRBV7-2 TGTGCCAGCAGCTTGACTCATCGGCAGAATGAAAAACTGTTTTTT CASSLTHRQNEKLFF
. TRBJ2-3 . TRBV3-1/TRBV3-2 TGTGCCAGCAGCCAAACGGAGATTAGCACAGATACGCAGTATTTT CASSQTEISTDTQYF
. TRBJ2-2 . TRBV11-2 TGTGCCAGCAGCTTATCAGGGGAGCTGTTTTTT CASSLSGELFF
. TRBJ1-4 . TRBV28 TGTGCCAGCAGATTTATGGGCGCGAATGAAAAACTGTTTTTT CASRFMGANEKLFF
TRBD1 TRBJ1-2 . TRBV2 TGTGCCAGCAGCGTGGGACAGGGGGCGCGCGGCTACACCTTC CASSVGQGARGYTF
. TRBJ2-7 . TRBV18 TGTGCCAGCTCATTTCGGCAGGGTCCTTACGAGCAGTACTTC CASSFRQGPYEQYF
. TRBJ1-1 few TRBV20-1 TGCAGTGCTCCAGGGAACACTGAAGCTTTCTTT CSAPGNTEAFF
. TRBJ1-1 . TRBV4-1 TGCGCCAGCAGCCAATGGGAGGGAGCCACTGAAGCTTTCTTT CASSQWEGATEAFF
TRBD2 TRBJ2-3 . TRBV5-4 TGTGCCAGCAGCTTGGAGCTAGCGGGGGGGCCTGGAACAGATACGCAGTATTTT CASSLELAGGPGTDTQYF
TRBD1 TRBJ1-2 . TRBV6-1 TGTGCCAGCAGTGAAGCAGAGAGGAACAGGGGGCCTGGTGGCTACACCTTC CASSEAERNRGPGGYTF
. TRBJ2-6 . TRBV10-3 TGTGCCATCAGTGACCGCTACTCTGGGGCCAACGTCCTGACTTTC CAISDRYSGANVLTF
. TRBJ1-3 . TRBV6-5 TGTGCCAGCAGCTCCGGAGCCTCTGGAAACACCATATATTTT CASSSGASGNTIYF
. TRBJ1-3 . TRBV7-6 TGTGCCAGCAGCTTAGGGGGCTCGAGCTCTGGAAACACCATATATTTT CASSLGGSSSGNTIYF
TRBD1 TRBJ1-2 . TRBV20-1 TGCAGTGCCTCGACAGGGCTTGGCTACACCTTC CSASTGLGYTF
. TRBJ1-5 once TRBV19 TGTGCCAGTAGTGGGCAGGCAAATCAGCCCCAGCATTTT CASSGQANQPQHF
TRBD1 TRBJ1-2 . TRBV6-2/TRBV6-3 TGTGCCAGCAGTCGGACAGGGCTTGGCTACACCTTC CASSRTGLGYTF
. TRBJ1-2 few TRBV4-2 TGTGCCAGCAGCCAAGATCCGGTTACTCCCTATGGCTACACCTTC CASSQDPVTPYGYTF
. TRBJ1-5 . TRBV7-2 TGTGCCAGCAGCTTAGCGTCTGAGGTAGTGCAGCCCCAGCATTTT CASSLASEVVQPQHF
. TRBJ2-3 . TRBV6-5 TGTGCCAGCAGTTCAAGACTCCGACGCCACACAGATACGCAGTATTTT CASSSRLRRHTDTQYF
TRBD1 TRBJ1-2 . TRBV12-3/TRBV12-4 TGTGCCAGCAGTTCAGGGGGCGCGTGGGGCTACACCTTC CASSSGGAWGYTF
. TRBJ1-1 . TRBV27 TGTGCCAGCAGTTTATCACCAGGGTCCTCCACTGAAGCTTTCTTT CASSLSPGSSTEAFF
TRBD1 TRBJ1-2 . TRBV28 TGTGCCAGCAGTTTATCGGGGACAGGAACGGGGGGCTACACCTTC CASSLSGTGTGGYTF
TRBD1 TRBJ1-3 few TRBV29-1 TGCAGCGCAAGACAGGGGGGTTCGGGAAACACCATATATTTT CSARQGGSGNTIYF
TRBD2 TRBJ2-1 . TRBV9 TGTGCCAGCACCCTTCGAGCGGGGGGTGACAATGAGCAGTTCTTC CASTLRAGGDNEQFF
. TRBJ1-1 . TRBV4-2 TGTGCCAGCAGCCAAGCCACAGCTAACACTGAAGCTTTCTTT CASSQATANTEAFF
. TRBJ2-7 . TRBV7-9 TGTGCCAGCAGCTTAGTTTCGGGAGGGGGCGATTACGAGCAGTACTTC CASSLVSGGGDYEQYF
. TRBJ1-4 . TRBV19 TGTGCCAGCTGGTGGGGGAGGGGAGAAAAACTGTTTTTT CASWWGRGEKLFF
TRBD1 TRBJ1-5 . TRBV4-2 TGTGCCAGCAGCCGTGACAGGGGGAACGGGCAGCCCCAGCATTTT CASSRDRGNGQPQHF
TRBD2 TRBJ2-5 medium-sized TRBV19 TGTGCCAGTAGGATGTCTAGCGGGGGCCAAGAGACCCAGTACTTC CASRMSSGGQETQYF
. TRBJ1-4 . TRBV2 TGTGCCAGCACCAAGGCGGGGCTTTCAGGACTGTTTTTT CASTKAGLSGLFF
. TRBJ1-3 . TRBV28 TGTGCCAGCACCGACGGGGTGAACACCATATATTTT CASTDGVNTIYF
. TRBJ1-6 . TRBV6-2/TRBV6-3 TGTGCCAGCAGTTACGGGCAGGGGAATTCACCCCTCCACTTT CASSYGQGNSPLHF
. TRBJ1-3 few TRBV5-4 TGTGCCAGCAGCCTCACGGACAGTGCGAACACCATATATTTT CASSLTDSANTIYF
TRBD1 TRBJ1-2 . TRBV30 TGTGCCTGGAGTCTGAGAGACAGGGCATATGGCTACACCTTC CAWSLRDRAYGYTF
. TRBJ1-2 . TRBV30 TGTGCCTGCAACGGCGGCTATGGCTACACCTTC CACNGGYGYTF
. TRBJ1-2 . TRBV4-3 TGCGCCAGCAGCCAAGACCAGGGGAACTATGGCTACACCTTC CASSQDQGNYGYTF